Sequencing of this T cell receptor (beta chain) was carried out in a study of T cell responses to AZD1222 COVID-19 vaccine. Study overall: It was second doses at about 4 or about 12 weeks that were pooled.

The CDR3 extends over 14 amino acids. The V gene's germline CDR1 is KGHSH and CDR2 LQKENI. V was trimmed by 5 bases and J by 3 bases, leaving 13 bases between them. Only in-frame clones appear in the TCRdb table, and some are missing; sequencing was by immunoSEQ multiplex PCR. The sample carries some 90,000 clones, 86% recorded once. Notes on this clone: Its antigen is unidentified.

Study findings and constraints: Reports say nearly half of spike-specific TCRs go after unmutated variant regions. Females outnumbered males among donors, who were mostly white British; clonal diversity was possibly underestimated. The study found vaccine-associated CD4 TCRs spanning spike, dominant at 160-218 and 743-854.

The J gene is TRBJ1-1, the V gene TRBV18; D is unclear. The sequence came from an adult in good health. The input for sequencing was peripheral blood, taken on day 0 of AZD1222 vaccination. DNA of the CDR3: TGTGCCAGCTCATCAACTCCAGGAGACACTGAAGCTTTCTTT. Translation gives CASSSTPGDTEAFF. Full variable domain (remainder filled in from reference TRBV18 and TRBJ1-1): NAGVMQNPRHLVRRRGQEARLRCSPMKGHSHVYWYRQLPEEGLKFMVYLQKENIIDESGMPKERFSAEFPKEGPSILRIQQVVRGDSAAYFCASSSTPGDTEAFFGQGTRLTVV.